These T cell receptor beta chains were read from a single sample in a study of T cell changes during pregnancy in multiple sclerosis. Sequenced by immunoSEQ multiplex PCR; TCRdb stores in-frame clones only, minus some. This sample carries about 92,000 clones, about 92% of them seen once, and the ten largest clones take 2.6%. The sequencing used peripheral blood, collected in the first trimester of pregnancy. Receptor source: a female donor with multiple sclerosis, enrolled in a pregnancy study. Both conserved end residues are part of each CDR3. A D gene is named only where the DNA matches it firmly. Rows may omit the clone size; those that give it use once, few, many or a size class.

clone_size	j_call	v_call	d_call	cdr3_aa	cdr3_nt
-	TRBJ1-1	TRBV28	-	CASSFSGKGTEAFF	TGTGCCAGCAGTTTTTCAGGGAAGGGGACTGAAGCTTTCTTT
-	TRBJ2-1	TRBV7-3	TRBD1	CASSSGTGALNEQFF	TGTGCCAGCAGCTCGGGGACAGGGGCCCTCAATGAGCAGTTCTTC
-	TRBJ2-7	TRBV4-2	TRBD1	CASSQESGDRGRYEQYF	TGTGCCAGCAGCCAAGAGTCCGGGGACAGGGGGCGGTACGAGCAGTACTTC
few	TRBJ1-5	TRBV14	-	CASSQEARAPQHF	TGTGCCAGCAGCCAAGAGGCGAGGGCGCCCCAGCATTTT
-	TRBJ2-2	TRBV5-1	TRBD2	CASSGLAGTGELFF	TGCGCCAGCAGCGGGCTAGCGGGCACCGGGGAGCTGTTTTTT
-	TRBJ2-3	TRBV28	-	CASSLVSGSTQRNQSTDTQYF	TGTGCCAGCAGTTTAGTCAGCGGGTCGACCCAGCGGAACCAAAGCACAGATACGCAGTATTTT
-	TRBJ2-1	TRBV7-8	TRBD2	CASSFETSGRARRQFF	TGTGCCAGCAGCTTCGAGACTAGCGGGAGGGCCAGACGGCAGTTCTTC
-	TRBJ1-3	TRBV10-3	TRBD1	CAIGQGTSGNTIYF	TGTGCCATCGGACAGGGGACGTCTGGAAACACCATATATTTT
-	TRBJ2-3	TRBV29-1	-	CSVERGIGTDTQYF	TGCAGCGTTGAGAGAGGGATCGGTACAGATACGCAGTATTTT
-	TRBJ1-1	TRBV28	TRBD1	CASRYGQGDTEAFF	TGTGCCAGCAGATACGGACAGGGCGACACTGAAGCTTTCTTT
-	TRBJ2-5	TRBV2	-	CASSAMRVQETQYF	TGTGCCAGCAGTGCAATGAGGGTACAAGAGACCCAGTACTTC
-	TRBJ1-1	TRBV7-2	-	CASSLAGGEGTEAFF	TGTGCCAGCAGCTTAGCGGGGGGGGAGGGTACTGAAGCTTTCTTT
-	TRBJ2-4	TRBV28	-	CASRETEAREYF	TGTGCCAGCAGGGAGACTGAAGCCCGGGAGTACTTC
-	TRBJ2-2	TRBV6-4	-	CASRDYTGELFF	TGTGCCTCCCGAGACTACACCGGGGAGCTGTTTTTT
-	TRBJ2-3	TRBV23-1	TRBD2	CASAGKLAGTTDTQYF	TGCGCCAGCGCTGGAAAACTAGCGGGAACCACAGATACGCAGTATTTT
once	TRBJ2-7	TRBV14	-	CASSQSILADPLYEQYF	TGTGCCAGCAGCCAAAGTATATTAGCGGATCCACTCTACGAGCAGTACTTC
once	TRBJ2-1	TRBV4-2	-	CASSQDAAGYYNEQFF	TGTGCCAGCAGCCAAGACGCGGCTGGATACTACAATGAGCAGTTCTTC
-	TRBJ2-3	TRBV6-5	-	CASSYESFPSTDTQYF	TGTGCCAGCAGTTACGAGAGCTTCCCGAGCACAGATACGCAGTATTTT